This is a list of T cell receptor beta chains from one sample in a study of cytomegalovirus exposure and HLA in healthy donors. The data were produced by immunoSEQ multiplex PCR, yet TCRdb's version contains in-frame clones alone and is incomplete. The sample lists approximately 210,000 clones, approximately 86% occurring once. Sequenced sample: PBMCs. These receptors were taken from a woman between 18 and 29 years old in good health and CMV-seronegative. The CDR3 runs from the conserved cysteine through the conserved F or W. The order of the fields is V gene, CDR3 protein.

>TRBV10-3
CAISELAGGEETQYF
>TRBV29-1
CSVIIDVTEAFF
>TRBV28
CATGLAGPYEQYF
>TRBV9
CASSAAGTGNTEAFF
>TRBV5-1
CASRSGLGVGEQFF
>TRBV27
CASSLGGSYPYEQYF
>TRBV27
CASSLRTGSNEQFF
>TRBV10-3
CAISEWSSSSTDTQYF
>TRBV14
CASSQPGQTNTEAFF
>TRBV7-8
CASSSGLLNTGELFF
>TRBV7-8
CASSQGQGVYNEQFF
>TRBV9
CASSDLAGGITEQFF
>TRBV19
CASSIVGLSGRPSYEQYF
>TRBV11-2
CASSLRQGGTEAFF
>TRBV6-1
CASASESSYEQYF
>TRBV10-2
CASRVGEDYEQYF
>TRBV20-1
CSRGSLNEQFF
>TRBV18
CASSPHPDGRSYTF
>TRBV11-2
CASSSRVGYTF
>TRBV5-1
CASSLGQGAVNEQYF
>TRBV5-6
CASSLSGRITGELFF
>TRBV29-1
CSVDSSHGSTDTQYF
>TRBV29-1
CSARDTSSYTF
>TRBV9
CASSVQGVDTDTQYF
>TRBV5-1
CASSRGDRSPGEQYF
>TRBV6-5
CASSPRLAGGHEQYF
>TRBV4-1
CASSQDLTDFEAFF
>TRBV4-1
CASRLAGSTDTQYF
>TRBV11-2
CASSPVKRVEVTGQFF
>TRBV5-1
CASSTGLAGTQETQYF
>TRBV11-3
CASSSYADEQFF
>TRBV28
CASSFMGQGKTQYF
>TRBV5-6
CASTSNMAVMQETQYF
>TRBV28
CAIDSVYPIPVSYEQYF
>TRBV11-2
CASSARERGETQYF
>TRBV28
CASRGAYGYTF
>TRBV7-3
CASSLTWAGVSTGELFF
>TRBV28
CASSQPSDSYEQYF
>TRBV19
CASSPGGVYGYTF
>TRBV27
CASSLSGAEKLFF